This TCR beta chain originates from a study of graft-versus-host responses after intestinal transplantation. Study information: Transplant recipients had multivisceral, liver-intestinal, or isolated intestinal grafts. The study's findings and limits: Peak circulating GvH clone levels tracked with early post-transplant HvG declines. Ileal or blood samples showed some GvH clones first, and such clones were also found in recipient marrow.

On this clone itself: What it binds is unknown.

V gave up 1 base and J gave up 3 bases, with 6 bases separating them. CDR1 and CDR2 from the germline V gene are SGHTA and FQGNSA. This CDR3 is 13 amino acids long. Libraries were prepared by immunoSEQ multiplex PCR; TCRdb keeps only in-frame clonotypes and omits some of them. This table holds approximately 26,000 clones, less than 85% found once. The sequence derives from a human patient who received an intestinal transplant, so some T cells may come from the graft donor. This material consisted of PBMCs, taken 28 days after intestinal transplant. This chain connects TRBV7-2 to TRBJ2-5; D not certain. CDR3 nucleotides: TGTGCCAGCAGCTTAGTCCGAGAAGAGACCCAGTACTTC. It yields the protein CASSLVREETQYF.